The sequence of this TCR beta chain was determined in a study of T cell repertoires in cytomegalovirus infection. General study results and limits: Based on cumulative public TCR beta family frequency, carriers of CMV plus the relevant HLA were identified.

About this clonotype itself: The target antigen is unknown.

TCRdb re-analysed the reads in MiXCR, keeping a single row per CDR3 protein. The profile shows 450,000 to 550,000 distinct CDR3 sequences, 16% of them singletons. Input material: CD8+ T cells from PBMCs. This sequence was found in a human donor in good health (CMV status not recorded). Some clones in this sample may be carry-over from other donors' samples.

CDR3 sequence: CSAGDRANTEAFF. The CDR3 nucleotides read TGCAGTGCTGGGGACAGGGCGAACACTGAAGCTTTCTTT. The chain is built from TRBV20-1 and TRBJ1-1, with 9 positions matching TRBD1. V lost 5 bases to trimming and J lost 1 base; unmatched junction nucleotides: 2. The CDR3 sequence is 13 residues long. Per germline, CDR1 DFQATT and CDR2 SNEGSKA (reference sequence).